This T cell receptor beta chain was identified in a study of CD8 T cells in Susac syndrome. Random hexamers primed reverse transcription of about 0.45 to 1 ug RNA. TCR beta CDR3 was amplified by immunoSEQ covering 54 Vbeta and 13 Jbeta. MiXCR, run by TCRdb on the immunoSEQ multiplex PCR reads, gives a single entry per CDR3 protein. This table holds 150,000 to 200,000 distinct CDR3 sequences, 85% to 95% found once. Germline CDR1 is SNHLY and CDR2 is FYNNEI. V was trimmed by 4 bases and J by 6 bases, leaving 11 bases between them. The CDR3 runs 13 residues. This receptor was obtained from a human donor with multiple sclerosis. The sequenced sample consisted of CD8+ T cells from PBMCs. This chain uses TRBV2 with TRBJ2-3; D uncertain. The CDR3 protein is CASSGSPRDTQYF. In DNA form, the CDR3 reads TGTGCCAGCAGTGGGTCTCCTCGGGATACGCAGTATTTT.